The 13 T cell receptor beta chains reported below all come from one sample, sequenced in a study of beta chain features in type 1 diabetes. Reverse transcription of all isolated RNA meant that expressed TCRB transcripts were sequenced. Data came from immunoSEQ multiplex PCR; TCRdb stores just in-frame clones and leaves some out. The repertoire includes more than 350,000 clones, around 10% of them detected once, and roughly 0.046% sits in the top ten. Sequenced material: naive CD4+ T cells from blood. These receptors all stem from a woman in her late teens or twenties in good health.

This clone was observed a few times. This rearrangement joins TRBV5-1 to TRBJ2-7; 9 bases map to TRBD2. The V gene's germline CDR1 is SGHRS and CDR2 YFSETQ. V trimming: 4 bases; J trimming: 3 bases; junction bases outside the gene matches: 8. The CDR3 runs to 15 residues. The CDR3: CASSPIAGAVYEQYF. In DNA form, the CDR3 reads TGCGCCAGCAGCCCGATAGCGGGAGCGGTCTACGAGCAGTACTTC.

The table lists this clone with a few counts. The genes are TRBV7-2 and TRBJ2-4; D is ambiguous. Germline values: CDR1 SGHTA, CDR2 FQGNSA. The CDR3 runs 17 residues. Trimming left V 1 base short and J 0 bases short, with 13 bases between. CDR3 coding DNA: TGTGCCAGCAGCTTAGGACCGATGAGAGGAGCCAAAAACATTCAGTACTTC. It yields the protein CASSLGPMRGAKNIQYF.

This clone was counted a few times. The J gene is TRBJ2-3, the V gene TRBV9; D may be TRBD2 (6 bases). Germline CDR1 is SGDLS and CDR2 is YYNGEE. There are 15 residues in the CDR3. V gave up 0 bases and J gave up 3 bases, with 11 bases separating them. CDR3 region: CASSVALLATDTQYF. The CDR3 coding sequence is TGTGCCAGCAGCGTAGCTCTACTAGCTACAGATACGCAGTATTTT.

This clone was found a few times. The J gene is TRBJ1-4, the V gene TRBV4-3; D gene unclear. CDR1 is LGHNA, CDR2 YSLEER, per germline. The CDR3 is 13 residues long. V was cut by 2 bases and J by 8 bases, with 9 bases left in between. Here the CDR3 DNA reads TGCGCCAGCAGCCAACGCCCTACAGAAAAACTGTTTTTT. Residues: CASSQRPTEKLFF.

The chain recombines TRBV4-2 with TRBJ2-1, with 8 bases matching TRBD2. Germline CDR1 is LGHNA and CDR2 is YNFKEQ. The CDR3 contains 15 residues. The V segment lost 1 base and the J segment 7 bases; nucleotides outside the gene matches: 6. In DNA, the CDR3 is TGTGCCAGCAGCCAAGCGGGAGGGCCCGTAAATGAGCAGTTCTTC. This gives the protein CASSQAGGPVNEQFF.

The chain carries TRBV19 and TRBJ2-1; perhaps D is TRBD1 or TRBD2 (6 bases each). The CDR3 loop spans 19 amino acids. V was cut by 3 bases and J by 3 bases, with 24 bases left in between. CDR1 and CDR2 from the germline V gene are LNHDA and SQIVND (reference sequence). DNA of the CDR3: TGTGCCAGTAGTATGAACAACTTAGGGGGGATGCCCCACTACAATGAGCAGTTCTTC. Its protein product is CASSMNNLGGMPHYNEQFF.

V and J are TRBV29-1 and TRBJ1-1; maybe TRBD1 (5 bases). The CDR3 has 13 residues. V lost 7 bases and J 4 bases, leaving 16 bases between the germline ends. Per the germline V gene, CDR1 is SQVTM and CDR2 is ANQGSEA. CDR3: CSASGTASTEAFF. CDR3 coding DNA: TGCAGCGCAAGCGGGACGGCCAGCACTGAAGCTTTCTTT.

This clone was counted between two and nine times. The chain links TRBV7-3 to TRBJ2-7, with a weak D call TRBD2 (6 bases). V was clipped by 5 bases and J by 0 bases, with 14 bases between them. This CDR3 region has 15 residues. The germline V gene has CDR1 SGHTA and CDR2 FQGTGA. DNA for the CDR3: TGTGCCAGCAGCCCGGGACTTAGTATCTCCTACGAGCAGTACGTC. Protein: CASSPGLSISYEQYV.

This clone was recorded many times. The CDR3 nucleotides read TGCAGCACGGGTGAGGGGAATCAGCCCCAGCATTTT. This gives the protein CSTGEGNQPQHF. V and J are TRBV29-1 and TRBJ1-5; D may be TRBD1 (5 bases). The V end lost 8 bases, the J end lost 4 bases, and 12 bases lay between the germline ends. The CDR3 consists of 12 residues. Germline V gene data show CDR1 as SQVTM and CDR2 as ANQGSEA.

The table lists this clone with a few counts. CDR3 DNA: TGTGCCAGCAGCCTCGGACAGACCAATTCACCCCTCCACTTT. It encodes CASSLGQTNSPLHF. The V and J genes are TRBV5-6 and TRBJ1-6; the D gene is possibly TRBD1 (6 bases). V was pared by 4 bases and J by 7 bases, with 12 bases between. This CDR3 spans 14 amino acids. CDR1 and CDR2 (germline): SGHDT, YYEEEE.

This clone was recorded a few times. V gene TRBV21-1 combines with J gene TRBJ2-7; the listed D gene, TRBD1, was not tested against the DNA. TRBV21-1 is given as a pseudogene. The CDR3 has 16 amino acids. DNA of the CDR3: TGTGCCAGCAGCAAATTTGACGGACACAGGGTCTACGAGCAGTACGTC. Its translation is CASSKFDGHRVYEQYV.

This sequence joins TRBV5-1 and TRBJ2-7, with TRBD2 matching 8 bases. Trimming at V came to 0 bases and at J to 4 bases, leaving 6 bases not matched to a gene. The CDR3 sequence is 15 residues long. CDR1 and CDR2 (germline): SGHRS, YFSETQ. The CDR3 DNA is TGCGCCAGCAGCTTGGAGAGCGGGAGTTTATACGAGCAGTACTTC. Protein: CASSLESGSLYEQYF.

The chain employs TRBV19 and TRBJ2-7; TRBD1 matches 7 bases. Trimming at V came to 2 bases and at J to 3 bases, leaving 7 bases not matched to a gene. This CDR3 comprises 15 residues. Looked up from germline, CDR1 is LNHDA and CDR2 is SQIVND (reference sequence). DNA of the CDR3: TGTGCCAGTAGTATACGCTGGGACAGAAACTACGAGCAGTACTTC. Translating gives CASSIRWDRNYEQYF.